The clone carrying this T cell receptor beta chain was counted at least ten times. CDR1 SNHLY and CDR2 FYNNEI come from the germline V gene. This CDR3 is built from 13 residues. V shed 6 bases, J shed 6 bases, and the junction held 7 bases outside the gene matches. Combining iRepertoire HTBI primers with Arm-PCR of CDR3 regions, the authors built TCR beta libraries. One entry per CDR3 protein results from TCRdb running MiXCR on the multiplex PCR reads. The repertoire holds fewer than 550,000 distinct CDR3 sequences, around 16% seen once, with more than 20% in the top ten. As to time point: newly diagnosed GD, antithyroid drugs for less than 3 months. Construction of the TCR library relied on RNA isolated from PBMCs. The sample originates from a study of regulatory T cells in long-lasting Graves disease. This same sample was also part of a study on T cells in Graves' hyperthyroidism and ophthalmopathy.

This specimen was peripheral blood mononuclear cells (PBMCs), taken at new diagnosis, from a patient treated with antithyroid drugs. The origin of this receptor is a woman in her forties or fifties with Graves disease. This sequence joins TRBV2 and TRBJ1-1; 7 nucleotides align to TRBD1. The chain's CDR3 is CASSLKTGSEAFF. The CDR3 nucleotides read TGTGCCAGCAGCCTTAAGACAGGGTCTGAAGCTTTCTTT.